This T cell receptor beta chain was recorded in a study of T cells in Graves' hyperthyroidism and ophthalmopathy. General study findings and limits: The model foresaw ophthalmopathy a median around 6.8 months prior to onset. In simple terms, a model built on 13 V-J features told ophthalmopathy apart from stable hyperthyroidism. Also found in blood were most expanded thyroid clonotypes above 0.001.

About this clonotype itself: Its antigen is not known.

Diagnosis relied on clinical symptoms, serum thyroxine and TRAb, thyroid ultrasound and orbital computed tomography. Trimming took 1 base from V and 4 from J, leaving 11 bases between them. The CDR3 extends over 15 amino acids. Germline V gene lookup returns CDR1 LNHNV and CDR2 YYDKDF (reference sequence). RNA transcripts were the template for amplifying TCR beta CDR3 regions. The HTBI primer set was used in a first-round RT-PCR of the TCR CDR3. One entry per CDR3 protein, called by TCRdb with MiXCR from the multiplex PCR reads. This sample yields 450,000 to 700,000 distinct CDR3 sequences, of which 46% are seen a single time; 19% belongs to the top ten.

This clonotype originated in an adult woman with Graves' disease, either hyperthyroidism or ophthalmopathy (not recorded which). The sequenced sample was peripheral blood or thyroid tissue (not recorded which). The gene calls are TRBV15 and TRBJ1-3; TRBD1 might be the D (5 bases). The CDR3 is CATSRGAGLGNTIYF. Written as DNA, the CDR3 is TGTGCCACCAGCAGAGGAGCAGGGCTCGGAAACACCATATATTTT.